This paragraph reports one T cell receptor (beta chain). Its antigen remains unknown. This entry belongs to a study of blood T cells in healthy people across ages. Study conclusions and caveats: Age showed a roughly linear inverse relationship with TCR beta diversity per million T cells. When set beside aged donors, long-lived donors presented more naive CD4+ cells and higher diversity. It was held that diversity estimates obtained from one million T cells represented underestimates.

The second PCR ran roughly 6 to 11 cycles with a sample-barcoded 5' primer and J-beta primers. TCRdb itself ran the 5' RACE reads through MiXCR, one entry per CDR3 protein. The table shows fewer than 650,000 distinct CDR3 sequences, with approximately 26% occurring only once. These records were also assigned to another study, of T cells of mothers and their children. That study adds: The overlap seen between related mothers and children slightly exceeded that of unrelated pairs, though not significantly.

The sequence derives from a boy younger than 10 in good health. Sequencing used blood.

CDR3 in DNA: TGTGCCATCAGTGTCGACTTTAGTAATTCACCCCTCCACTTT. Its protein product is CAISVDFSNSPLHF. V usage is TRBV10-3 and J usage is TRBJ1-6; D unclear. This CDR3 spans 14 amino acids. Trimming took off 4 bases at V and 6 bases at J, with 10 bases between the two ends. Germline assignment: CDR1 ENHRY and CDR2 SYGVKD.